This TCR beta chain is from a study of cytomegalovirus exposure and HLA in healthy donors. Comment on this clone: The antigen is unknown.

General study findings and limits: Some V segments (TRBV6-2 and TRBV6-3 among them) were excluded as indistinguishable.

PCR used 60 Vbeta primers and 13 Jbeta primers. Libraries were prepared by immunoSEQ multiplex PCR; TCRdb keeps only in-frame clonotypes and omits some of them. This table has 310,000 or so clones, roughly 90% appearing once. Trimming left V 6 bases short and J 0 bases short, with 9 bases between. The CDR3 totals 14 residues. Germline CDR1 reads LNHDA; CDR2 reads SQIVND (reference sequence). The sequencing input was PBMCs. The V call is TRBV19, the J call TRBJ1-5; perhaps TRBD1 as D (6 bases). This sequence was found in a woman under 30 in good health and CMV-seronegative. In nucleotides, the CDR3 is TGTGCCAGTAGCGGACAGAATAGCAATCAGCCCCAGCATTTT. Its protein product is CASSGQNSNQPQHF.